This TCR beta chain was sequenced for a study of blood T cell repertoires in COVID-19. Looking at the study overall: Whether acute or convalescent, the COVID-19 samples came from the United States, Italy and Spain.

The CDR3 sequence is 14 residues long. Germline assignment: CDR1 LGHDT and CDR2 YNNKEL (reference sequence). Losses at the gene ends were 2 bases for V and 12 bases for J; bases not matched to a gene: 7. Using immunoSEQ multiplex PCR, the repertoire was profiled, and TCRdb retains in-frame clones only, with some absent. The data contain 40,000 to 55,000 clones, approximately 88% of them singletons. The sample consisted of peripheral blood. This TCR was sampled from a man between 50 and 59 years old with acute or convalescent COVID-19. The genes are TRBV3-1 (or the pseudogene TRBV3-2) and TRBJ1-4; 9 bases are shared with TRBD1. The CDR3 sequence is CASSQRDRAGELFF. DNA of the CDR3: TGTGCCAGCAGCCAAAGGGACAGGGCGGGGGAACTGTTTTTT.